A selection of T cell receptor beta chains follows, all from one sample in a study of T-cell reconstitution after alpha-beta-depleted transplantation in children. TCRdb re-derived calls from the PCR reads in MiXCR, one entry per CDR3 protein. The sample lists roughly 670,000 distinct CDR3 sequences; around 12% were seen once. Sequenced material: PBMCs, taken before TCRalphabeta/CD19-depleted stem cell transplant. The origin of the receptors is a girl under 10 years old with congenital amegakaryocytic thrombocytopenia, due to receive a stem cell transplant. Both conserved end residues are part of each CDR3. D genes are given only for firm matches. The size of a clone is reported for some rows only, either as once, few or many, or as a class for expanded clones.

j_call clone_size d_call v_call cdr3_nt cdr3_aa
TRBJ2-1 many NA TRBV12-3/TRBV12-4 TGTGCCAGCAGTTTCGGGCAGTACAATGAGCAGTTCTTC CASSFGQYNEQFF
TRBJ2-3 NA TRBD2 TRBV10-2 TGCGCCAGCAGTTCTAGCGGGAGGCCCATGGATACGCAGTATTTT CASSSSGRPMDTQYF
TRBJ2-7 once NA TRBV7-6 TGTGCCAGCAGCTTATCAGAGGGTGACGAGCAGTACTTC CASSLSEGDEQYF
TRBJ2-5 few TRBD2 TRBV12-3/TRBV12-4 TGTGCCAGCAGACGGAGGTCCCTCCAAAGCGGGAGAGACCAAGAGACCCAGTACTTC CASRRRSLQSGRDQETQYF
TRBJ2-7 many NA TRBV7-7 TGTGCCAGCAGCTTAAGGGGGGACGACGAGCAGTACTTC CASSLRGDDEQYF
TRBJ2-1 many TRBD2 TRBV7-2 TGTGCCAGCAGCTTAGCTGGGACTAGCGGGAGCTCCTACAATGAGCAGTTCTTC CASSLAGTSGSSYNEQFF
TRBJ2-1 NA NA TRBV4-2 TGTGCCAGCAGCCTAGACAGAGGAGTTAGCGGTTCCTACAATGAGCAGTTCTTC CASSLDRGVSGSYNEQFF
TRBJ1-1 many NA TRBV5-1 TGCGCCAGCAGCTTTTCAGACACTGAAGCTTTCTTT CASSFSDTEAFF
TRBJ2-7 few TRBD1 TRBV5-1 TGCGCCAGCAGCCGGACAGGGATGGAGGAGCAGTACTTC CASSRTGMEEQYF
TRBJ2-1 few NA TRBV12-3/TRBV12-4 TGTGCCAGCAGGTGGCGGGGATTGGATACAAAGAACAATGAGCAGTTCTTC CASRWRGLDTKNNEQFF
TRBJ2-1 many NA TRBV20-1 TGCAGTGCTAGAGATCTGGTGGGAGGCCCCTACAATGAGCAGTTCTTC CSARDLVGGPYNEQFF
TRBJ2-1 few TRBD2 TRBV5-1 TGCGCCAGCAGCTTGGCTAGCGGGAGGAGCGATGAGCAGTTCTTC CASSLASGRSDEQFF
TRBJ2-5 NA NA TRBV27 TGTGCCAGCAGCCCCCTACCGGGGCAGCGCGTCGGAACCCAGTACTTC CASSPLPGQRVGTQYF
TRBJ2-7 many NA TRBV20-1 TGCAGTGCTAGCCCTTTCCTTTCTACCTACGAGCAGTACTTC CSASPFLSTYEQYF
TRBJ1-6 few NA TRBV6-1 TGTGCCAGCAACTCCGGGACGGGAAATTCACCCCTCCACTTT CASNSGTGNSPLHF
TRBJ2-1 many TRBD2 TRBV5-1 TGCGCCAGCAGCATATTAGCGGGAGGGGGTAGGAATGAGCAGTTCTTC CASSILAGGGRNEQFF
TRBJ2-3 many TRBD2 TRBV20-1 TGCAGTGCTAAGGGACTAGCGGGAGCGACAGATACGCAGTATTTT CSAKGLAGATDTQYF
TRBJ2-7 many NA TRBV12-3/TRBV12-4 TGTGCCAGCAGCCCAGGGGTAGACTACGAGCAGTACTTC CASSPGVDYEQYF
TRBJ2-1 NA TRBD1 TRBV6-1 TGTGCCAGCAGCCCGGGACAGGGGGGGAATAACAATGAGCAGTTCTTC CASSPGQGGNNNEQFF
TRBJ2-3 few TRBD1 TRBV12-3/TRBV12-4 TGTGCCAGCAGTACAGGGGCCGGTAGCACAGATACGCAGTATTTT CASSTGAGSTDTQYF
TRBJ2-3 many NA TRBV12-3/TRBV12-4 TGTGCCAGCAGTTTACGAGTTACGGGAACAGATACGCAGTATTTT CASSLRVTGTDTQYF
TRBJ2-5 once TRBD2 TRBV14 TGTGCCAGCAGCTGGGGACTAGCGGGGCCAGAGACCCAGTACTTC CASSWGLAGPETQYF
TRBJ2-3 many NA TRBV12-3/TRBV12-4 TGTGCCAGCACCACCCTCGGCGATACGCAGTATTTT CASTTLGDTQYF
TRBJ2-1 many NA TRBV20-1 TGCAGTGCTAGAGATTTAAGAGGCTATGAGCAGTTCTTC CSARDLRGYEQFF
TRBJ2-5 NA NA TRBV7-2 TGTGCCAGCAGCTTAGGTAGCGGTCGGGAGACCCAGTACTTC CASSLGSGRETQYF
TRBJ2-1 many NA TRBV10-3 TGTGCCATCAGCCGAGGGGGTTCCTACAATGAGCAGTTCTTC CAISRGGSYNEQFF
TRBJ2-1 NA NA TRBV29-1 TGCAGCGTTGAAGGGCGGGGTGAGCAGTTCTTC CSVEGRGEQFF
TRBJ1-5 few NA TRBV28 TGTGCCAGCGGCGCCAGAACCCGGGAAAGCAATCAGCCCCAGCATTTT CASGARTRESNQPQHF
TRBJ2-7 few NA TRBV7-9 TGTGCCAGCAGCTATATTAATCCGGGAACTAACCTATACGAGCAGTACTTC CASSYINPGTNLYEQYF
TRBJ2-7 NA TRBD2 TRBV24-1 TGTGCCACCAGTGATAATCTAGCGGGAGTACAGCAGTACTTC CATSDNLAGVQQYF
TRBJ2-7 many NA TRBV9 TGTGCCAGCAGCGCCGTTGGAGAGGGTTCCTACGAGCAGTACTTC CASSAVGEGSYEQYF
TRBJ2-2 few NA TRBV28 TGTGCCAGCAGTTTACAGAGGCAGGGTAACACCGGGGAGCTGTTTTTT CASSLQRQGNTGELFF
TRBJ2-1 many NA TRBV12-3/TRBV12-4 TGTGCCAGCAGTTTGGGCAGTAACTCCTACAATGAGCAGTTCTTC CASSLGSNSYNEQFF
TRBJ1-2 NA NA TRBV7-9 TGTGCCAGCAGTTTCATCGGGAGGGGCGCAGGTGGCTACACCTTC CASSFIGRGAGGYTF
TRBJ2-5 NA TRBD2 TRBV28 TGTGCCAGCAGTCCACTAGCGGGAGATGACCAAGAGACCCAGTACTTC CASSPLAGDDQETQYF
TRBJ2-1 NA NA TRBV20-1 TGCAGTGCTTTACCGGGCAATTCCTACAATGAGCAGTTCTTC CSALPGNSYNEQFF
TRBJ2-2 many NA TRBV20-1 TGCAGTGCTACAGGAGGGGCGGCCACCGGGGAGCTGTTTTTT CSATGGAATGELFF
TRBJ2-3 many NA TRBV12-3/TRBV12-4 TGTGCCAGCAGTTCGGTCCCAGAAACAGATACGCAGTATTTT CASSSVPETDTQYF
TRBJ2-5 NA NA TRBV29-1 TGCAGCGCAATGTACCAAGAGACCCAGTACTTC CSAMYQETQYF
TRBJ2-3 many NA TRBV5-1 TGCGCCAGCAGCATTAGGACTGATTTAAGCACAGATACGCAGTATTTT CASSIRTDLSTDTQYF
TRBJ2-3 few NA TRBV20-1 TGCAGTGCTAGGGACGGGCGGGACACAGATACGCAGTATTTT CSARDGRDTDTQYF
TRBJ1-5 few NA TRBV20-1 TGCAGTGCTAGTAGGATCGGGAGCAATCAGCCCCAGCATTTT CSASRIGSNQPQHF
TRBJ1-1 NA TRBD1 TRBV5-8 TGTGCCAGCAGCCTTCGCCGACAGGGAGGCACTGAAGCTTTCTTT CASSLRRQGGTEAFF
TRBJ2-7 few NA TRBV7-6 TGTGCCAGCAGCCCGCTAGCTTTGCCCGTCTACGAGCAGTACTTC CASSPLALPVYEQYF
TRBJ2-1 few NA TRBV6-5 TGTGCCAGCAGTTATTCGGCGCTTAGCTCCTACAATGAGCAGTTCTTC CASSYSALSSYNEQFF
TRBJ2-7 NA TRBD2 TRBV7-9 TGTGCCAGCAGCATCGGACTAGCGGGAGCCGAGCAGTACTTC CASSIGLAGAEQYF
TRBJ2-3 many TRBD1 TRBV7-9 TGTGCCAGCAGCTTACTGGGGGACAGGGGCACAGATACGCAGTATTTT CASSLLGDRGTDTQYF
TRBJ2-1 NA TRBD1 TRBV9 TGTGCCAGCAGCCCGACAGGGACCAAGTATGAGCAGTTCTTC CASSPTGTKYEQFF
TRBJ2-1 many NA TRBV20-1 TGCAGTGCTAGTTTCCGCTACAATGAGCAGTTCTTC CSASFRYNEQFF
TRBJ2-1 many NA TRBV7-3 TGTGCCAGCAGCTTAACGCGGGGTAGCGGCTCTATCTTC CASSLTRGSGSIF
TRBJ2-1 many NA TRBV5-1 TGCGCCAGCAGCGCAAGGCCCGAGACAGCCTACAATGAGCAGTTCTTC CASSARPETAYNEQFF
TRBJ2-5 NA TRBD1 TRBV5-5 TGTGCCAGCAGCTTCCCAGGGGGAGAGACCCAGTACTTC CASSFPGGETQYF
TRBJ2-1 few NA TRBV5-5 TGTGCCAGCAGCATGCGGGACACGGGGGGTTTCAATGAGCAGTTCTTC CASSMRDTGGFNEQFF
TRBJ2-1 many NA TRBV12-3/TRBV12-4 TGTGCCAGCAGTTTCGCCTCCTACAATGAGCAGTTCTTC CASSFASYNEQFF
TRBJ2-5 many TRBD2 TRBV5-1 TGCGCCAGCAGTTCAGGACTAGCAGGGGAAGAGACCCAGTACTTC CASSSGLAGEETQYF
TRBJ2-5 NA NA TRBV3-1 TGTGCCAGCAGCCAACTTTCCGGGACCAGCGAGACCCAGTACTTC CASSQLSGTSETQYF
TRBJ1-5 many NA TRBV27 TGTGCCAGCAGTTTGGGGGTTAATCAGCCCCAGCATTTT CASSLGVNQPQHF